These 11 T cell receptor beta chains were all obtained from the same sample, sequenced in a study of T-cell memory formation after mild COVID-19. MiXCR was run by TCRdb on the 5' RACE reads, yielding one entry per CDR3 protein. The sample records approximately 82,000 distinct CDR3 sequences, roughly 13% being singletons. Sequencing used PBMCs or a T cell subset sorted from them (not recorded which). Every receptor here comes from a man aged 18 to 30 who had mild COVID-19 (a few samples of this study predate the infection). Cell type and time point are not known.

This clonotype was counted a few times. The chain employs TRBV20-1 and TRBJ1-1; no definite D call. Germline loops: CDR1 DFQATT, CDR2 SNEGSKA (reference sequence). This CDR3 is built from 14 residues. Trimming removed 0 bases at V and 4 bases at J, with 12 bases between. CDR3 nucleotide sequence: TGCAGTGCTAGAGATATCAGGACCTTCACTGAAGCTTTCTTT. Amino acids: CSARDIRTFTEAFF.

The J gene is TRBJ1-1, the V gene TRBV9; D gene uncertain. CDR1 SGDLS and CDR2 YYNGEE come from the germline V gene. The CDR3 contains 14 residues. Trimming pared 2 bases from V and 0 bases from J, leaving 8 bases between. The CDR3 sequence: CASSVSGMNTEAFF. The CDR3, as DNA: TGTGCCAGCAGCGTGTCAGGAATGAACACTGAAGCTTTCTTT.

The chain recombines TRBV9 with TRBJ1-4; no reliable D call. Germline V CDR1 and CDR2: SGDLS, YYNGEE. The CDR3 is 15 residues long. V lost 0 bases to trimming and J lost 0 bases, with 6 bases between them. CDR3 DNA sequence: TGTGCCAGCAGCGTAGGTCGAGCAACTAATGAAAAACTGTTTTTT. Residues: CASSVGRATNEKLFF.

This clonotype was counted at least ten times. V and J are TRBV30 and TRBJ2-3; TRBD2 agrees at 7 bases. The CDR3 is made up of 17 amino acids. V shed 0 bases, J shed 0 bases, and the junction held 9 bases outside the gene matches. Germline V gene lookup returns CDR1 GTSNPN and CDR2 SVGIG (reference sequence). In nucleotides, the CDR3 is TGTGCCTGGAGTGTACCGTTTGGGACTATTAGCACAGATACGCAGTATTTT. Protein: CAWSVPFGTISTDTQYF.

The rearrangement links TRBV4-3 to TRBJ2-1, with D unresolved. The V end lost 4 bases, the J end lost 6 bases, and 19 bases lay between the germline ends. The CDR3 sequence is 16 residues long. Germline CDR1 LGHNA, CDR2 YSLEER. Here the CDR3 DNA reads TGCGCCAGCAGCCGAGACCTCGGGTCCTTACGCAATGAGCAGTTCTTC. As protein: CASSRDLGSLRNEQFF.

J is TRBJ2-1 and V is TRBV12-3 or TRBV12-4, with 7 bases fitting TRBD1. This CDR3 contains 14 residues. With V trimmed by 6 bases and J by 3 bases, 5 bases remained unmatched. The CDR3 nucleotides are TGTGCCAGCAGCTGGGACAGCCTCTACAATGAGCAGTTCTTC. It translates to CASSWDSLYNEQFF.

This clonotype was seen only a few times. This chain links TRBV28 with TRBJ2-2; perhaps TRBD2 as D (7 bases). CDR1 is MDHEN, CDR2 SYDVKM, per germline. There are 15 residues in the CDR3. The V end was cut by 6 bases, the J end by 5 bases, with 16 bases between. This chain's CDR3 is CASSPAGGRTGELFF. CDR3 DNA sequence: TGTGCCAGCAGCCCGGCCGGGGGGCGTACCGGGGAGCTGTTTTTT.

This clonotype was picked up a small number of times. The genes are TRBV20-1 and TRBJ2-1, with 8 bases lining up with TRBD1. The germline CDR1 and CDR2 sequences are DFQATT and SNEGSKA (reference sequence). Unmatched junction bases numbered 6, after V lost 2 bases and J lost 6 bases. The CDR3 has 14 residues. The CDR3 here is CSARRQGAVNEQFF. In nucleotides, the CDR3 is TGCAGTGCTAGAAGGCAGGGGGCGGTCAATGAGCAGTTCTTC.

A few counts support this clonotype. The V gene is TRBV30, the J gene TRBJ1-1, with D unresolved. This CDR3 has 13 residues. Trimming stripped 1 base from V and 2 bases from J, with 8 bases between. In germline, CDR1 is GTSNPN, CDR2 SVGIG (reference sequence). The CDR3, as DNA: TGTGCCTGGAGTGACGGCACCAACACTGAAGCTTTCTTT. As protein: CAWSDGTNTEAFF.

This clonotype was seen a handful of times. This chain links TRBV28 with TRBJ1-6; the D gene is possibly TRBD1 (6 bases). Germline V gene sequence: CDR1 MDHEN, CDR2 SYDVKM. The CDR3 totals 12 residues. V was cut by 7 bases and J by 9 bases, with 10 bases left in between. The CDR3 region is CASTPRGSPLHF. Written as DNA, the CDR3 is TGTGCCAGCACCCCCAGGGGTTCACCCCTCCACTTT.

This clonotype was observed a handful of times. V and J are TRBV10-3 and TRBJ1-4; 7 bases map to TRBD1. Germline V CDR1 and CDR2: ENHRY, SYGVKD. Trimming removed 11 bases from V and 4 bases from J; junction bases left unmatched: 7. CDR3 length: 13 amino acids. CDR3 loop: CASTGTVNEKLFF. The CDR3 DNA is TGTGCCTCAACCGGGACAGTTAATGAAAAACTGTTTTTT.